The clone carrying this TCR beta chain was picked up one time. Sequencing was performed with immunoSEQ multiplex PCR; in TCRdb, only in-frame clones are kept and a portion is missing. The table has a few hundred thousand clones, roughly 80% seen once; the top ten hold 4.5% to 5.5%. These data come from a study of blood T cell repertoires in COVID-19. Germline CDR1 is MDHEN and CDR2 is SYDVKM. Trimming removed 6 bases from V and 10 bases from J; junction bases left unmatched: 10. The CDR3 is 15 amino acids. The J gene is TRBJ2-7, the V gene TRBV28; 15 nucleotides align to TRBD2. The sequencing sample was made of peripheral blood. The sequence came from a human donor in a cohort sampled during active COVID-19. CDR3 DNA sequence: TGTGCCAGCAGCCTCGGGACTAGCGGGAGGCCTGGCCAGTACTTC. This gives the protein CASSLGTSGRPGQYF.